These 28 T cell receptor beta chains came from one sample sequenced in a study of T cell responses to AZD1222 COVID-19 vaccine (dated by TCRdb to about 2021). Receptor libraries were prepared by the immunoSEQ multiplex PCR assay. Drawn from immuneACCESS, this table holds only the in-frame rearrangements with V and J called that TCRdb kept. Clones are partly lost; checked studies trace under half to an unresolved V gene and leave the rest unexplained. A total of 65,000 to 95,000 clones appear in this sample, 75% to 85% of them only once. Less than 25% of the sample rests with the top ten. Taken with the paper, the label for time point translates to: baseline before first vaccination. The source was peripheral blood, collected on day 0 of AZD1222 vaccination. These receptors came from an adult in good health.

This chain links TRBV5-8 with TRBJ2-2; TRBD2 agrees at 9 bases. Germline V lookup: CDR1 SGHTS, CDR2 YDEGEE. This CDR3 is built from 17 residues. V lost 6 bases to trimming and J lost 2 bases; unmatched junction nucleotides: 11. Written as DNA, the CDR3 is TGTGCCAGCACCTACGGCCTTAGCGGGAGAAACACCGGGGAGCTGTTTTTT. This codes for CASTYGLSGRNTGELFF.

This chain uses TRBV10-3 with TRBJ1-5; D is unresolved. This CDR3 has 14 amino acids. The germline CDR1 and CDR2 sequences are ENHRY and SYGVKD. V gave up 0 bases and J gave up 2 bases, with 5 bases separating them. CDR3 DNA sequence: TGTGCCATCAGTGAGTCTGCGGGCAATCAGCCCCAGCATTTT. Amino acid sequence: CAISESAGNQPQHF.

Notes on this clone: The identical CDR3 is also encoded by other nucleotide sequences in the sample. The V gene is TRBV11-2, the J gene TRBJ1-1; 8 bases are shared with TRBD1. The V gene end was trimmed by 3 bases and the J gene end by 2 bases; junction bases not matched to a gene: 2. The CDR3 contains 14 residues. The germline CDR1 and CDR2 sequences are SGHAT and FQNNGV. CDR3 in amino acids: CASSLAGGNTEAFF. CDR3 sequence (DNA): TGTGCCAGCAGCTTGGCAGGGGGCAACACTGAAGCTTTCTTT.

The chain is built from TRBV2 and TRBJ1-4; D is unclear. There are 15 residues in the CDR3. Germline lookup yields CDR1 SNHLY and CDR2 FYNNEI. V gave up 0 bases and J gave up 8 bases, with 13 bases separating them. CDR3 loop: CASSEAGSGSEKLFF. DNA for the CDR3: TGTGCCAGCAGTGAAGCTGGGTCGGGGTCCGAAAAACTGTTTTTT.

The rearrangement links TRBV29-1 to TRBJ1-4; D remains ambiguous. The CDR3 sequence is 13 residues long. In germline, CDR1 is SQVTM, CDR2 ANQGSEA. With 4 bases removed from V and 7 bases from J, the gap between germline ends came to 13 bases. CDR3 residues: CSVVGDPGEKLFF. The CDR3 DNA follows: TGCAGCGTTGTTGGGGATCCAGGTGAAAAACTGTTTTTT.

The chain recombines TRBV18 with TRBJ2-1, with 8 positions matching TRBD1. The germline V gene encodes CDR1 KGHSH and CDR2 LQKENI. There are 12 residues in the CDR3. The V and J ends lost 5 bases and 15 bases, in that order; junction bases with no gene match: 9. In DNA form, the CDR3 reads TGTGCCAGCTCAACCGGGACAGGTGTTTGGTTCTTC. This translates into CASSTGTGVWFF.

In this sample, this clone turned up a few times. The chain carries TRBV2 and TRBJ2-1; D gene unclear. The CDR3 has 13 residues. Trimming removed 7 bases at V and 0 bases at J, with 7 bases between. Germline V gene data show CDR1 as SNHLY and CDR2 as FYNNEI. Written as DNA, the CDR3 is TGTGCCAGCAAGGCTAGCTCCTACAATGAGCAGTTCTTC. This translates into CASKASSYNEQFF.

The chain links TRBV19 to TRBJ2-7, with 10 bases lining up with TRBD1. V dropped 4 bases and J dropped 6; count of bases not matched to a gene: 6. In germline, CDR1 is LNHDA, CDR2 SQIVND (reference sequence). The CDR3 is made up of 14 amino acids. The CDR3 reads CASSSRDRGLEQYF. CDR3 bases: TGTGCCAGTAGTAGCCGGGACAGGGGTCTCGAGCAGTACTTC.

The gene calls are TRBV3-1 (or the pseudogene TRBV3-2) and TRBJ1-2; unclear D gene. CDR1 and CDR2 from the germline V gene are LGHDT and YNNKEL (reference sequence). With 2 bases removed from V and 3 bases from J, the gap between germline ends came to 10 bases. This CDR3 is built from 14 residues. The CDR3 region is CASSQRLAYYGYTF. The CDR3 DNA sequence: TGTGCCAGCAGCCAACGATTAGCTTACTATGGCTACACCTTC.

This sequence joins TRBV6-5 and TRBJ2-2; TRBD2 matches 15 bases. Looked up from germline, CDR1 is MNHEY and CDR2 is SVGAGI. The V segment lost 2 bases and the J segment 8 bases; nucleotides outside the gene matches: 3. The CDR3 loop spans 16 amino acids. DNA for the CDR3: TGTGCCAGCAGTTACCCGGGACTAGCGGGAGGAGGGGAGCTGTTTTTT. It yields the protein CASSYPGLAGGGELFF.

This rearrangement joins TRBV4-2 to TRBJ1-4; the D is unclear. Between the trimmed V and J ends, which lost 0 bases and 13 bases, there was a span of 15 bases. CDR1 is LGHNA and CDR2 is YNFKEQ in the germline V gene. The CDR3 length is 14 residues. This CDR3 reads CASSQEREGAGLFF. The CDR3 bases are TGTGCCAGCAGCCAAGAGAGAGAGGGAGCCGGACTGTTTTTT.

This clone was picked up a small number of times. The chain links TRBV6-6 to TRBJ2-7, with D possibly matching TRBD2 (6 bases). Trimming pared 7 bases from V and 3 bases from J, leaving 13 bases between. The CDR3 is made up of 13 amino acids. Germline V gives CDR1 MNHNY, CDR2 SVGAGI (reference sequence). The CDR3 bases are TGTGCCAGCACCCAGGTCGGGGGCTACGAGCAGTACTTC. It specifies CASTQVGGYEQYF.

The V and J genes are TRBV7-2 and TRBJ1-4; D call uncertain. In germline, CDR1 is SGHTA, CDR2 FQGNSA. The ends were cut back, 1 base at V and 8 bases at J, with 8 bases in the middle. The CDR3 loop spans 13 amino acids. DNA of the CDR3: TGTGCCAGCAGCTTAGGCTCTAGGGAAAAACTGTTTTTT. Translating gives CASSLGSREKLFF. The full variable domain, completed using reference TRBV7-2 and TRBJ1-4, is GAGVSQSPSNKVTEKGKDVELRCDPISGHTALYWYRQSLGQGLEFLIYFQGNSAPDKSGLPSDRFSAERTGGSVSTLTIQRTQQEDSAVYLCASSLGSREKLFFGSGTQLSVL.

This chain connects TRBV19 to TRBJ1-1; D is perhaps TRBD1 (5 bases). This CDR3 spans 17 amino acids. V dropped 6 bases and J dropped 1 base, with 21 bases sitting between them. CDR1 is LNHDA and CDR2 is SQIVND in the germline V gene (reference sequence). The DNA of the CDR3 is TGTGCCAGTAGAAAGCCCCACTCAGGTCAGGGGAACACTGAAGCTTTCTTT. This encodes CASRKPHSGQGNTEAFF. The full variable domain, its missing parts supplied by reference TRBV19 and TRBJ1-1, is DGGITQSPKYLFRKEGQNVTLSCEQNLNHDAMYWYRQDPGQGLRLIYYSQIVNDFQKGDIAEGYSVSREKKESFPLTVTSAQKNPTAFYLCASRKPHSGQGNTEAFFGQGTRLTVV.

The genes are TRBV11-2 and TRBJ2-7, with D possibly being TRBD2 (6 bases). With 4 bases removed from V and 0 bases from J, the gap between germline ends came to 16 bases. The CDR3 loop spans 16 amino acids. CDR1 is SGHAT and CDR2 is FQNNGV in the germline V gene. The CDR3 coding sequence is TGTGCCAGCAGCTCCCAAGGAGGCGGGGACTCCTACGAGCAGTACTTC. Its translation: CASSSQGGGDSYEQYF.

CDR3 region: CASSQVPGLAGTKNIQYF. Here the CDR3 DNA reads TGTGCCAGCAGCCAAGTTCCGGGGTTGGCCGGGACCAAAAACATTCAGTACTTC. This chain uses TRBV4-2 with TRBJ2-4; tentatively, D is TRBD2 (5 bases). The V gene lost 1 base and the J gene lost 2 bases, with 18 bases spanning the gap. This CDR3 contains 18 residues. The germline V gene encodes CDR1 LGHNA and CDR2 YNFKEQ.

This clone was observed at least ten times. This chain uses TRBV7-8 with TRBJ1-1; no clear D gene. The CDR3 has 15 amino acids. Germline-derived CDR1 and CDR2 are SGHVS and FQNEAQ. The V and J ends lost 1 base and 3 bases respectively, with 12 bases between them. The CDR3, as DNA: TGTGCCAGCAGCTTAGTGGAGACACTTTACACTGAAGCTTTCTTT. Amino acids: CASSLVETLYTEAFF.

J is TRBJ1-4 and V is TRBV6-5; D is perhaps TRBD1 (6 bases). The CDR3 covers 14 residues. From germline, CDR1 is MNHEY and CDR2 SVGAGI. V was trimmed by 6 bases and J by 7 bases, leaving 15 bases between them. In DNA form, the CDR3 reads TGTGCCAGCAGCACCCCAGGGGAAGGTGAAAAACTGTTTTTT. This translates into CASSTPGEGEKLFF.

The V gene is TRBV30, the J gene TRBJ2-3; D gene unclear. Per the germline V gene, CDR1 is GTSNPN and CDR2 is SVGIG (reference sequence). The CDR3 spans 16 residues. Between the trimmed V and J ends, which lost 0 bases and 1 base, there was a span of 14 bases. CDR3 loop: CAWSVDGLSGTDTQYF. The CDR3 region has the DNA TGTGCCTGGAGTGTAGACGGCCTTTCTGGCACAGATACGCAGTATTTT.

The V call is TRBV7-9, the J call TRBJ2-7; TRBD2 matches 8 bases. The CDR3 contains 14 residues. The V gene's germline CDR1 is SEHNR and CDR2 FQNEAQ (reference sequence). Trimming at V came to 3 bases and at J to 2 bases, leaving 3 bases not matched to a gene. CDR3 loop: CASSFGGETYEQYF. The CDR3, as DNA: TGTGCCAGCAGCTTCGGGGGGGAAACCTACGAGCAGTACTTC.

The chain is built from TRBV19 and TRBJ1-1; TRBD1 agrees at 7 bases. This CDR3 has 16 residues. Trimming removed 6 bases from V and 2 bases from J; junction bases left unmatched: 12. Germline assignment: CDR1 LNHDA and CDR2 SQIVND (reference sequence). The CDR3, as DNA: TGTGCCAGTAGAGAGAGAGGGAACAGGGGCAACACTGAAGCTTTCTTT. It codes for CASRERGNRGNTEAFF. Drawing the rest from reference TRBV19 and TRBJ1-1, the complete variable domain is DGGITQSPKYLFRKEGQNVTLSCEQNLNHDAMYWYRQDPGQGLRLIYYSQIVNDFQKGDIAEGYSVSREKKESFPLTVTSAQKNPTAFYLCASRERGNRGNTEAFFGQGTRLTVV.

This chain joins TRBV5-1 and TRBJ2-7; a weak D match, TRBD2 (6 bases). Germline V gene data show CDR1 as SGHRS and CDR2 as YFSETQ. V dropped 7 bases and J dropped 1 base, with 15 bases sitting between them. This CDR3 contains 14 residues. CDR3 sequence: CASRGGDGSYEQYF. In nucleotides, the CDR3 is TGCGCCAGCCGAGGAGGGGATGGTTCCTACGAGCAGTACTTC.

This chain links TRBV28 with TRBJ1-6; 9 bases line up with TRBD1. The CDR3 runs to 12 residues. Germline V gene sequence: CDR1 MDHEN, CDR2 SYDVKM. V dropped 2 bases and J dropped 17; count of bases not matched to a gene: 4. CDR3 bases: TGTGCCAGCAGTTTAGGACAGGGGCACATCCACTTT. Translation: CASSLGQGHIHF.

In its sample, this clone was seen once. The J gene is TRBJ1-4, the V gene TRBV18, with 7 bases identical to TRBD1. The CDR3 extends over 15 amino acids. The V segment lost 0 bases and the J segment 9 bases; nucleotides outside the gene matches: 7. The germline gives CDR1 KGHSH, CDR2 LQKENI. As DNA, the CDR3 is TGTGCCAGCTCACCACCTGAGGGGGCGCGTAAAAAACTGTTTTTT. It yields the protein CASSPPEGARKKLFF.

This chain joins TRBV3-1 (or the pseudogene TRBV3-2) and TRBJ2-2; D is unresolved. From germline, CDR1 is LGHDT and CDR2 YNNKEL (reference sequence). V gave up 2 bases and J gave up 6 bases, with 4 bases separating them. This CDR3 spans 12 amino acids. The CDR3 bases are TGTGCCAGCAGCCAAAGGTCCGGGGAGCTGTTTTTT. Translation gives CASSQRSGELFF.

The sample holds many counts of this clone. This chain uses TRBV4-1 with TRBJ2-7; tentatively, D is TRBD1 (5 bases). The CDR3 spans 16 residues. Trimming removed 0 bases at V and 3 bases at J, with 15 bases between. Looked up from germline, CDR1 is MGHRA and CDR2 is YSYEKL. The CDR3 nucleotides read TGCGCCAGCAGCCAAGAAGAAACAGGAAGGGGCTACGAGCAGTACTTC. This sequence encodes CASSQEETGRGYEQYF.

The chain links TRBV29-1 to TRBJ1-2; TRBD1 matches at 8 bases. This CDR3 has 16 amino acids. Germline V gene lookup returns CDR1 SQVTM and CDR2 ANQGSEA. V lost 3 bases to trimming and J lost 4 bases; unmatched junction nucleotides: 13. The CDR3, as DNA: TGCAGCGTTGACACGGGACAGGAAAGGGGTAGCTATGGCTACACCTTC. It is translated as CSVDTGQERGSYGYTF. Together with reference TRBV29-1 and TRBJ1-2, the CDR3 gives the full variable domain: SAVISQKPSRDICQRGTSLTIQCQVDSQVTMMFWYRQQPGQSLTLIATANQGSEATYESGFVIDKFPISRPNLTFSTLTVSNMSPEDSSIYLCSVDTGQERGSYGYTFGSGTRLTVV.

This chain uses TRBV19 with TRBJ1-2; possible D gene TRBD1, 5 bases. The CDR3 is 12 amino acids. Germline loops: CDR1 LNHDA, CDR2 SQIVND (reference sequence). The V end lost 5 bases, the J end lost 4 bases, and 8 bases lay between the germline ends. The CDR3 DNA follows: TGTGCCAGTAGTCCGGACACCTATGGCTACACCTTC. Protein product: CASSPDTYGYTF.